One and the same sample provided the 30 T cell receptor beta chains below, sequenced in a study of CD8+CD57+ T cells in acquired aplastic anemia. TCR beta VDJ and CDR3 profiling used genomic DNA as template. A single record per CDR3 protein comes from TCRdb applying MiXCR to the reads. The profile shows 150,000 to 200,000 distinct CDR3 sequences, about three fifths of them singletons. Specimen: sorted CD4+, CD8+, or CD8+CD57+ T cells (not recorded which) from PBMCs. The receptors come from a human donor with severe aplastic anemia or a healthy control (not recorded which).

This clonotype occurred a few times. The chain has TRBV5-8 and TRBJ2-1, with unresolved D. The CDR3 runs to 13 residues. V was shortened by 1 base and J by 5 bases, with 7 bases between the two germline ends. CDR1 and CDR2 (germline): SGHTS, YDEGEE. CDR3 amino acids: CASSLLSDNEQFF. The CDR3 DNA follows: TGTGCCAGCAGCTTGTTAAGCGACAATGAGCAGTTCTTC.

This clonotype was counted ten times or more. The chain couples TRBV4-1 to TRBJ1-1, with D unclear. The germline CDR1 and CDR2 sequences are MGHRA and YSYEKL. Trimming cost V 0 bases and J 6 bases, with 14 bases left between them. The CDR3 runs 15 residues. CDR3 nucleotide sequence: TGCGCCAGCAGCCAAGACCCGTGGGCGGAGGCTGAAGCTTTCTTT. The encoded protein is CASSQDPWAEAEAFF.

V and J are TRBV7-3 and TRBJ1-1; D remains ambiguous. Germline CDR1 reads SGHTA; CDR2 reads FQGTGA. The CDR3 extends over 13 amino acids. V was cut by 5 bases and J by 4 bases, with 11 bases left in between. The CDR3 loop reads CASSHRGLTEAFF. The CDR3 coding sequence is TGTGCCAGCAGCCACCGAGGCCTCACTGAAGCTTTCTTT.

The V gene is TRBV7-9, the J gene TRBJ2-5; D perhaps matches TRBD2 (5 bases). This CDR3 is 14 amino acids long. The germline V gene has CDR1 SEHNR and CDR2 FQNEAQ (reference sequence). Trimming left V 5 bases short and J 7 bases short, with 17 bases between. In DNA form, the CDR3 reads TGTGCCAGCAGCAGCGGAGGAAGTTGGGGGACCCAGTACTTC. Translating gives CASSSGGSWGTQYF.

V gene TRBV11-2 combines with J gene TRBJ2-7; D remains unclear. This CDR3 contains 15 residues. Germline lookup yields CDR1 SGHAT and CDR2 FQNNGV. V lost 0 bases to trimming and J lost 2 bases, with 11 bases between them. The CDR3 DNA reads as TGTGCCAGCAGCTTAGAAAGATCATTAGCCTACGAGCAGTACTTC. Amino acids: CASSLERSLAYEQYF.

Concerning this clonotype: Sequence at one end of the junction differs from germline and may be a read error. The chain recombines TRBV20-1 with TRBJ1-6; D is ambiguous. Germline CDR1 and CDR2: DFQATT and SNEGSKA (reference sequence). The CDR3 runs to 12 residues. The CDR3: CSAREGNSPPHF. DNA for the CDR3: TGCAGTGCTAGAGAGGGGAATTCACCCCCCCACTTT.

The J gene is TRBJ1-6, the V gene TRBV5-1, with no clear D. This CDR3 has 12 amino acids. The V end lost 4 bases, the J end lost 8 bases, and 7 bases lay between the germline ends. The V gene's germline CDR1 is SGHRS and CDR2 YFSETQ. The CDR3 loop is CASSTDDSPLHF. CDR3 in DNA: TGCGCCAGCAGCACTGATGATTCACCCCTCCACTTT. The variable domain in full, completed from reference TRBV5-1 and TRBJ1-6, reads KAGVTQTPRYLIKTRGQQVTLSCSPISGHRSVSWYQQTPGQGLQFLFEYFSETQRNKGNFPGRFSGRQFSNSRSEMNVSTLELGDSALYLCASSTDDSPLHFGNGTRLTVT.

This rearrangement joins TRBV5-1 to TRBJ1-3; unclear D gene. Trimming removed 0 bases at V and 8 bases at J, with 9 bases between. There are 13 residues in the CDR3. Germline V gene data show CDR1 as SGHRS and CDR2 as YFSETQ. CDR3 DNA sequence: TGCGCCAGCAGCTTGGAGCTGGGAGACACCATATATTTT. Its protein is CASSLELGDTIYF.

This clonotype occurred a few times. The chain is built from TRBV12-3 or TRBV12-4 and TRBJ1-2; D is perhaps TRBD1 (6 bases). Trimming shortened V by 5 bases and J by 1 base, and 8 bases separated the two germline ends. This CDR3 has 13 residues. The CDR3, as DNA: TGTGCCAGCAGTGAGGGGGTTAACTATGGCTACACCTTC. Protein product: CASSEGVNYGYTF.

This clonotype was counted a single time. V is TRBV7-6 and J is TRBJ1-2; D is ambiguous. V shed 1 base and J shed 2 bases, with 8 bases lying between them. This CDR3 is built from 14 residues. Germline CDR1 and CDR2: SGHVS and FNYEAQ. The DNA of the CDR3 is TGTGCCAGCAGCTTAGACGGGGTGAACTATGGCTACACCTTC. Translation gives CASSLDGVNYGYTF. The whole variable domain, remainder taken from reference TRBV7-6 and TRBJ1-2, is GAGVSQSPRYKVTKRGQDVALRCDPISGHVSLYWYRQALGQGPEFLTYFNYEAQQDKSGLPNDRFSAERPEGSISTLTIQRTEQRDSAMYRCASSLDGVNYGYTFGSGTRLTVV.

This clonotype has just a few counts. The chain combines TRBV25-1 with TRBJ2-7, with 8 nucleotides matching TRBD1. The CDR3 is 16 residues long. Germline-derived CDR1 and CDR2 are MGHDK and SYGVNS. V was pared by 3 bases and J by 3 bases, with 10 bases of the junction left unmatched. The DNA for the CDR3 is TGTGCCAGCAGTGATCTTACCGGGACAGGATACTACGAGCAGTACTTC. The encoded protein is CASSDLTGTGYYEQYF.

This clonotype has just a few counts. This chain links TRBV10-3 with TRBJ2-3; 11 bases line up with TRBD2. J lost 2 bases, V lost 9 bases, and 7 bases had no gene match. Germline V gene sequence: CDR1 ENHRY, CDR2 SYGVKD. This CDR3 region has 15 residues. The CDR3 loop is CAIFSGRGPTDTQYF. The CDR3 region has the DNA TGTGCCATTTTTAGCGGGAGGGGGCCCACAGATACGCAGTATTTT.

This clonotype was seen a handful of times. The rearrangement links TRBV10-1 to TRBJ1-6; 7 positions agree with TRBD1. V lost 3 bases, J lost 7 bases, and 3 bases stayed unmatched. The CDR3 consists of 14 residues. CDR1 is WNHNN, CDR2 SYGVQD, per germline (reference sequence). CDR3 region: CASSEQGYNSPLHF. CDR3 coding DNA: TGCGCCAGCAGTGAACAGGGGTACAATTCACCCCTCCACTTT.

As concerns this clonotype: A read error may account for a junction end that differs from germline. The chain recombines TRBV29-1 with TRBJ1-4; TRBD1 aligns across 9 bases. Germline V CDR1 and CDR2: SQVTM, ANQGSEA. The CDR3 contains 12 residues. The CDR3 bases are TGCAGCGTTGGGGTATCCCGGGACAGGGTAGTATTT. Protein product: CSVGVSRDRVVF.

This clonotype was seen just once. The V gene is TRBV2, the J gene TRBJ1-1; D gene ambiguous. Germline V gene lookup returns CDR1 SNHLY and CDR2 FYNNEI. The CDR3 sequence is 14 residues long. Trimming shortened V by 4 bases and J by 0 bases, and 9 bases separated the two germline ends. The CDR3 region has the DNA TGTGCCAGCAGTGGTTCCAAGTTGAACACTGAAGCTTTCTTT. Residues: CASSGSKLNTEAFF.

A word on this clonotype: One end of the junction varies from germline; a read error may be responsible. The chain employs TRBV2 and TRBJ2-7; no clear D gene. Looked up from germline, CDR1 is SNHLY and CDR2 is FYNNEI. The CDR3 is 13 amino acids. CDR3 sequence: CASSDPSSYGQYF. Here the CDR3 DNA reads TGTGCCAGCAGTGACCCGTCATCCTACGGGCAGTACTTC.

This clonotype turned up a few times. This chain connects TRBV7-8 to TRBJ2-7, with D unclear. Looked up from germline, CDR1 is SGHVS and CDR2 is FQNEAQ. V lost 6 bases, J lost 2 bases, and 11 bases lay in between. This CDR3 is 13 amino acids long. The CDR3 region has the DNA TGTGCCAGCAGTAGTGGGTCCCCCTACGAGCAGTACTTC. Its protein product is CASSSGSPYEQYF.

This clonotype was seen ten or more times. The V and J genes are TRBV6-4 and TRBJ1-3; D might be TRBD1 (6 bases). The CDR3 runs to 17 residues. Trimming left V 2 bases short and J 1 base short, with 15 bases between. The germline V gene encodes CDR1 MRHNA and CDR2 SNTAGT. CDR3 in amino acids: CASSDRSGGFSGNTIYF. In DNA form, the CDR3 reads TGTGCCAGCAGTGACCGGTCCGGGGGCTTTTCTGGAAACACCATATATTTT.

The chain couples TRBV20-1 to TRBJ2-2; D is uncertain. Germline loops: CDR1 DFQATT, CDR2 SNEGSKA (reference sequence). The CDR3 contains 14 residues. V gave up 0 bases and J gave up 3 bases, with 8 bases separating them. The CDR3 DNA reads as TGCAGTGCTAGAGATCCCAATCACACCGGGGAGCTGTTTTTT. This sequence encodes CSARDPNHTGELFF.

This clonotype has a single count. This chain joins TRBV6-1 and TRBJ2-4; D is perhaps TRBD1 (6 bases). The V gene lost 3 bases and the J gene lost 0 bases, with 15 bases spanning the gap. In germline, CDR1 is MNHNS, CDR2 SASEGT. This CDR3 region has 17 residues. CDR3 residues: CASSDGRDTLAKNIQYF. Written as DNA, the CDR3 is TGTGCCAGCAGTGACGGCCGGGACACTTTAGCCAAAAACATTCAGTACTTC.

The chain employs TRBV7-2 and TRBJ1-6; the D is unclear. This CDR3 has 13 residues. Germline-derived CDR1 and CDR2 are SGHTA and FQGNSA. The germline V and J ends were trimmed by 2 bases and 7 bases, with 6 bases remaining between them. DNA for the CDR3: TGTGCCAGCAGCTTAAAGGAGAATTCACCCCTCCACTTT. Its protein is CASSLKENSPLHF.

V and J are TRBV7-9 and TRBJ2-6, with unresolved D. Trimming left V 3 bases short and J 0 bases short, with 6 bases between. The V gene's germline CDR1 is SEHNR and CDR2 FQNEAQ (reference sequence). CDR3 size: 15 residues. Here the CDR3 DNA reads TGTGCCAGCAGCTTCCTTAGCTCTGGGGCCAACGTCCTGACTTTC. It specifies CASSFLSSGANVLTF.

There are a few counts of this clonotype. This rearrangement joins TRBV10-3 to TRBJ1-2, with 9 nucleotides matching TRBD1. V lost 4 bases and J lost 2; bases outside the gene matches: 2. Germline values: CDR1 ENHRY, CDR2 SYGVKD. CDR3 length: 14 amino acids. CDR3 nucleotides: TGTGCCATCAGTGGGACAGGGGACAACTATGGCTACACCTTC. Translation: CAISGTGDNYGYTF.

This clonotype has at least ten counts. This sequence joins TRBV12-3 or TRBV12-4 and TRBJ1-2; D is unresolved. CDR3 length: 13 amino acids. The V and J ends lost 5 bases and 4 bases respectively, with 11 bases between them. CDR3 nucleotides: TGTGCCAGCAGTCTTACAGTACCCTATGGCTACACCTTC. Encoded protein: CASSLTVPYGYTF.

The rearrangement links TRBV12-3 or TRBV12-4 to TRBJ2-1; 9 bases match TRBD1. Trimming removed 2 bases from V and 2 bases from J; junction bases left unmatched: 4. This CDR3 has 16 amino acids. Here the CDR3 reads CASSLRDRVPYNEQFF. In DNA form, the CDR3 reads TGTGCCAGCAGTTTAAGGGACAGGGTGCCCTACAATGAGCAGTTCTTC.

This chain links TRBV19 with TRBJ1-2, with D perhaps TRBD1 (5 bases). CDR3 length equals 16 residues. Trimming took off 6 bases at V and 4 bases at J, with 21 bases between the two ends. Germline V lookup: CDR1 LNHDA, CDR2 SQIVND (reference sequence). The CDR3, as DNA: TGTGCCAGTAGCCCAGCCGGGACCCGAACAAGCTATGGCTACACCTTC. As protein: CASSPAGTRTSYGYTF. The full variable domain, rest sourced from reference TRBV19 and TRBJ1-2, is DGGITQSPKYLFRKEGQNVTLSCEQNLNHDAMYWYRQDPGQGLRLIYYSQIVNDFQKGDIAEGYSVSREKKESFPLTVTSAQKNPTAFYLCASSPAGTRTSYGYTFGSGTRLTVV.

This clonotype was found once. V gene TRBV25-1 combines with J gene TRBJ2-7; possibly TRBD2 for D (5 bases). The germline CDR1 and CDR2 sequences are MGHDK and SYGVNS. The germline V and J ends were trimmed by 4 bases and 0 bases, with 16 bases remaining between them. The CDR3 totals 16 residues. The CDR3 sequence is CASSASGRPDSYEQYF. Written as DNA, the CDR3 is TGTGCCAGCAGTGCGAGCGGACGGCCTGACTCCTACGAGCAGTACTTC.

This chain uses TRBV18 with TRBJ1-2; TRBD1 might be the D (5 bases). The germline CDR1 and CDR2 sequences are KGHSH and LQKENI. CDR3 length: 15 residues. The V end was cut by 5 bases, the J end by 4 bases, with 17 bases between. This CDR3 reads CASSSQVQGAYGYTF. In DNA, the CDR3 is TGTGCCAGCTCATCACAGGTGCAGGGTGCCTATGGCTACACCTTC.

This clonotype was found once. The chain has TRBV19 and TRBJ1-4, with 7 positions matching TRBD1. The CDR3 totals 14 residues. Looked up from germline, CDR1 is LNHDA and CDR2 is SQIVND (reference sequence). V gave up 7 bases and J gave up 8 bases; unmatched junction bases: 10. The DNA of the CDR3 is TGTGCCAGTACCTCTGGACAGGCGGGGGAAAAACTGTTTTTT. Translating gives CASTSGQAGEKLFF.

CDR3 nucleotides: TGCAGTGGATCCGGGACTAGGACTTACAATGAGCAGTTCTTC. It encodes CSGSGTRTYNEQFF. The genes are TRBV20-1 and TRBJ2-1; TRBD2 aligns across 8 bases. The CDR3 has 14 amino acids. J lost 4 bases, V lost 7 bases, and 9 bases had no gene match. Looked up from germline, CDR1 is DFQATT and CDR2 is SNEGSKA (reference sequence).